This T cell receptor (beta chain) was sequenced during a study of T cell responses to AZD1222 COVID-19 vaccine. Study-wide results and caveats: Targets within unmutated variant regions were reportedly found for nearly half of spike-specific TCRs. Sampled repertoires all dated from after the peak T cell response.

With regard to this clone: Its antigen is currently unknown.

This table comes from immunoSEQ multiplex PCR, and its TCRdb copy is limited to in-frame clones, with some not included. In the table there are some 150,000 clones, roughly 94% of which are singletons. Trimming took 5 bases from V and 9 from J; bases not matched to a gene: 4. The CDR3 has 12 residues. Germline V CDR1 and CDR2: PRHDT, FYEKMQ (reference sequence). This TCR derives from an adult in good health. This chain links TRBV13 with TRBJ1-5; 7 bases agree with TRBD1. The sample was peripheral blood, taken on day 0 of MenACWY control vaccination. The CDR3 region is CASSNYRGPQHF. The CDR3 bases are TGTGCCAGCAGCAACTACAGGGGGCCCCAGCATTTT.